The 14 T cell receptor beta chains in this list originate from one sample, sequenced in a study of blood T cell repertoires in COVID-19. TCRdb's copy holds only in-frame clones and misses some; the assay was immunoSEQ multiplex PCR. The table includes roughly 100,000 clones, approximately 84% detected once. Sample: peripheral blood. The receptors shown here come from a man in his forties or fifties with active or convalescent COVID-19.

The V and J genes are TRBV16 and TRBJ1-1; perhaps TRBD1 as D (6 bases). CDR1 and CDR2 from the germline V gene are KGHSY and FQNENV. The CDR3 runs to 16 residues. The V gene lost 5 bases and the J gene lost 5 bases, with 21 bases spanning the gap. CDR3 in DNA: TGTGCCAGCAGCGCAATCGTGGGGGGGCTGGAGACTGAAGCTTTCTTT. Protein: CASSAIVGGLETEAFF.

The DNA of the CDR3 is TGTGCCAGCAGCTCTTACTCGAACGACAGGGGTAACACCTTC. This encodes CASSSYSNDRGNTF. The chain combines TRBV7-2 with TRBJ1-2; the match to TRBD1 covers 8 bases. CDR3 length equals 14 residues. V was pared by 4 bases and J by 12 bases, with 13 bases of the junction left unmatched. The germline gives CDR1 SGHTA, CDR2 FQGNSA.

The chain carries TRBV12-5 and TRBJ1-6, with 11 positions matching TRBD1. After removal of 4 bases from V and 2 bases from J, the junction contained 7 bases not matched to a gene. The CDR3 totals 18 residues. The germline CDR1 and CDR2 sequences are LGHNT and FRNRAP. The CDR3 protein is CASGSGQGARTYNSPLHF. In nucleotides, the CDR3 is TGTGCTAGTGGTTCCGGACAGGGGGCGCGAACCTATAATTCACCCCTCCACTTT.

The rearrangement uses TRBV7-8 and TRBJ2-1; 8 bases align to TRBD1. Trimming cost V 5 bases and J 6 bases; bases outside gene matches: 6. CDR1 SGHVS and CDR2 FQNEAQ come from the germline V gene. The CDR3 extends over 14 amino acids. CDR3 sequence: CASSLGTGGNEQFF. The CDR3 nucleotides are TGTGCCAGCAGCCTAGGGACAGGAGGCAATGAGCAGTTCTTC. Full variable domain (rest looked up from reference TRBV7-8 and TRBJ2-1): GAGVSQSPRYKVAKRGQDVALRCDPISGHVSLFWYQQALGQGPEFLTYFQNEAQLDKSGLPSDRFFAERPEGSVSTLKIQRTQQEDSAVYLCASSLGTGGNEQFFGPGTRLTVL.

The sample holds one count of this clone. The J gene is TRBJ2-7, the V gene TRBV3-1 (or the pseudogene TRBV3-2); 12 nucleotides align to TRBD2. V shed 0 bases, J shed 7 bases, and the junction held 7 bases outside the gene matches. This CDR3 has 16 amino acids. Germline lookup yields CDR1 LGHDT and CDR2 YNNKEL (reference sequence). The CDR3 here is CASSQEASGGAWEQYF. The CDR3, as DNA: TGTGCCAGCAGCCAAGAAGCTAGCGGGGGGGCCTGGGAGCAGTACTTC.

This clone was detected a few times. V is TRBV7-9 and J is TRBJ1-4, with a weak D call TRBD1 (6 bases). With 5 bases removed from V and 7 bases from J, the gap between germline ends came to 23 bases. The CDR3 sequence is 17 residues long. Germline CDR1 reads SEHNR; CDR2 reads FQNEAQ (reference sequence). CDR3 residues: CASSPSPLSGVGEKLFF. CDR3 DNA sequence: TGTGCCAGCAGCCCCTCTCCCTTGTCAGGGGTGGGTGAAAAACTGTTTTTT.

The chain is built from TRBV7-2 and TRBJ1-1; 10 bases map to TRBD1. CDR3 length: 15 residues. CDR1 and CDR2 (germline): SGHTA, FQGNSA. V lost 4 bases and J lost 1; bases outside the gene matches: 3. The CDR3 DNA is TGTGCCAGCAGCTCCCGGACAGGGGGGAACACTGAAGCTTTCTTT. Residues: CASSSRTGGNTEAFF.

The rearrangement joins TRBV30 to TRBJ2-3, with 8 bases matching TRBD1. V lost 0 bases and J lost 3; bases outside the gene matches: 5. Germline loops: CDR1 GTSNPN, CDR2 SVGIG (reference sequence). This CDR3 region has 15 residues. This CDR3 reads CAWSVPRGRTDTQYF. CDR3 in DNA: TGTGCCTGGAGTGTCCCCAGGGGGCGTACAGATACGCAGTATTTT.

V is TRBV7-9 and J is TRBJ2-1; 8 positions match TRBD1. Germline CDR1 reads SEHNR; CDR2 reads FQNEAQ (reference sequence). The CDR3 is 14 residues long. V was clipped by 3 bases and J by 7 bases; unmatched bases: 5. The DNA of the CDR3 is TGTGCCAGCAGCTTTCGGCAGGGGGCGAATGAGCAGTTCTTC. This codes for CASSFRQGANEQFF.

The V and J genes are TRBV4-2 and TRBJ2-1; 8 bases fit TRBD2. The germline V gene encodes CDR1 LGHNA and CDR2 YNFKEQ. The V segment lost 0 bases and the J segment 6 bases; nucleotides outside the gene matches: 4. The CDR3 has 15 amino acids. CDR3 DNA: TGTGCCAGCAGCCAAGATAAGCGGGGGAGCAATGAGCAGTTCTTC. Protein sequence: CASSQDKRGSNEQFF.

The rearrangement links TRBV9 to TRBJ1-4; D is unclear. The germline V gene encodes CDR1 SGDLS and CDR2 YYNGEE. The ends were cut back, 0 bases at V and 5 bases at J, with 8 bases in the middle. This CDR3 has 14 residues. CDR3 DNA sequence: TGTGCCAGCAGCGTAGCTGGGCACAATGAAAAACTGTTTTTT. It codes for CASSVAGHNEKLFF.

V and J are TRBV3-1 (or the pseudogene TRBV3-2) and TRBJ2-7, with 7 positions matching TRBD1. The CDR3 sequence is 17 residues long. J was trimmed by 0 bases and V by 2 bases; bases with no gene match: 10. Germline CDR1 is LGHDT and CDR2 is YNNKEL (reference sequence). The chain's CDR3 is CASSQSGKSGGSYEQYF. CDR3 in DNA: TGTGCCAGCAGCCAATCGGGGAAGTCAGGGGGCTCCTACGAGCAGTACTTC.

As to this clone: Other DNA sequences of this sample code for an identical CDR3. The chain is built from TRBV7-3 and TRBJ1-2, with D maybe TRBD1 (6 bases). The CDR3 consists of 14 residues. Deletions cut 5 bases from V and 0 bases from J, with 10 bases between. Germline CDR1 is SGHTA and CDR2 is FQGTGA. CDR3: CASSPDRTNYGYTF. The CDR3 coding sequence is TGTGCCAGCAGCCCCGACAGGACTAACTATGGCTACACCTTC.

The chain couples TRBV27 to TRBJ2-7; 7 nucleotides match TRBD1. Germline V gene sequence: CDR1 MNHEY, CDR2 SMNVEV (reference sequence). V trimming: 3 bases; J trimming: 6 bases; junction bases outside the gene matches: 11. The CDR3 consists of 15 residues. CDR3 protein: CASSFWGRDSPEQYF. In DNA form, the CDR3 reads TGTGCCAGCAGTTTCTGGGGCCGGGACAGCCCCGAGCAGTACTTC.